This T cell receptor (beta chain) comes out of a study of glioma-infiltrating T cells after dendritic cell vaccination. Whole-study context: Patients had newly diagnosed or recurrent glioblastoma and received dendritic cell vaccines.

Specified time point: after dendritic cell vaccination, including at tumor progression/relapse. Broader study findings: Few patients contributed both blood and tumor specimens.

The ends were cut back, 4 bases at V and 2 bases at J, with 11 bases in the middle. Germline-derived CDR1 and CDR2 are GTSNPN and SVGIG (reference sequence). The CDR3 is 14 residues long. On this clone itself: As yet, its antigen is unknown.

The PCR used 60 V beta and 13 J beta primers. Profiling relied on immunoSEQ multiplex PCR, and the TCRdb table lists in-frame clones only, not all of them. The data contain 55,000 to 75,000 clones, just under 85% of them singletons. The TCR sequence derives from a human donor with glioblastoma. This specimen was blood, taken after dendritic cell vaccination. V gene TRBV30 combines with J gene TRBJ2-2; maybe TRBD1 (5 bases). CDR3 nucleotide sequence: TGTGCCTGGACCACAGGAGTAAACACCGGGGAGCTGTTTTTT. It translates to CAWTTGVNTGELFF.